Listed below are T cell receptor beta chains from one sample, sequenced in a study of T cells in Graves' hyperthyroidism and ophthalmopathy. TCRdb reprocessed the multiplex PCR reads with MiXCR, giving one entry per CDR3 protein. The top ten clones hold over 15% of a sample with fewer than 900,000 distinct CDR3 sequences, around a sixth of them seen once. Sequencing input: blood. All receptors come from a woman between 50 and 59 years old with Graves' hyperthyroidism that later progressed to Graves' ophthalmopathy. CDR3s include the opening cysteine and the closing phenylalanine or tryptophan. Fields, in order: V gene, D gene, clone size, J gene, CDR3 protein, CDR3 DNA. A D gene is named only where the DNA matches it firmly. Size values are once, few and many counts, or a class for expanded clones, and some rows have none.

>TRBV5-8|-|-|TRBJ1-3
CASSFSISGNTIYF
TGTGCCAGCAGCTTCAGTATCTCTGGAAACACCATATATTTT
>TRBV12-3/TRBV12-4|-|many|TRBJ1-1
CASSTTFGGSEAFF
TGTGCCAGCAGTACTACCTTCGGTGGTTCTGAAGCTTTCTTT
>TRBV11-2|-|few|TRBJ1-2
CASSLGARFYGYTF
TGTGCCAGCAGCTTAGGTGCCAGGTTCTATGGCTACACCTTC
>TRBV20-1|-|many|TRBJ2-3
CSARDREGADSYTQYF
TGCAGTGCTAGAGATCGGGAGGGGGCGGATAGTTATACGCAGTATTTT
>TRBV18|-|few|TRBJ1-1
CASSPSAGPNTEAFF
TGTGCCAGCTCACCATCGGCAGGGCCGAACACTGAAGCTTTCTTT
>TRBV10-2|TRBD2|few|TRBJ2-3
CASSGRTSGSLPDTQYF
TGCGCCAGCAGTGGAAGGACTAGCGGGAGTCTCCCAGATACGCAGTATTTT
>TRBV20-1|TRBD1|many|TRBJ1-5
CSAPGQAYQPQHF
TGCAGTGCCCCGGGACAGGCCTATCAGCCCCAGCATTTT
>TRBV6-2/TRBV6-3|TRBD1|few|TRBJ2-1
CASRANRGQNEQFF
TGTGCCAGCAGGGCCAACAGGGGGCAAAATGAGCAGTTCTTC
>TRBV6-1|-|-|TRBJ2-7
CASTNRKTYEQYF
TGTGCCAGCACCAACAGAAAAACCTACGAGCAGTACTTC
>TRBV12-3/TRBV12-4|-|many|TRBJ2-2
CASSSGGLGELFF
TGTGCCAGCAGTTCCGGGGGACTGGGGGAGCTGTTTTTT
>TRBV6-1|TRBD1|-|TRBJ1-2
CASSEFGGQNNYGYTF
TGTGCCAGCAGTGAGTTCGGGGGACAGAATAACTATGGCTACACCTTC
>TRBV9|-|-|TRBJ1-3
CASSVDPTGFGNTIYF
TGTGCCAGCAGCGTGGACCCTACAGGGTTCGGAAACACCATATATTTT
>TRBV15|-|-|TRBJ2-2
CATSGAPNTGELFF
TGTGCCACCAGTGGGGCACCGAACACCGGGGAGCTGTTTTTT
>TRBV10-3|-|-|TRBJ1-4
CAISPGHNNGLSEKLFF
TGTGCCATCAGTCCTGGACATAATAATGGACTGAGTGAAAAACTGTTTTTT
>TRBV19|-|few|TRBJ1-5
CASSIFRDYQPQHF
TGTGCCAGTAGTATCTTCAGGGATTATCAGCCCCAGCATTTT
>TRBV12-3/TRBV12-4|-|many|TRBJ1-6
CASSLTGQRGEALHF
TGTGCCAGCAGTTTAACCGGACAGCGAGGTGAAGCCCTCCACTTT
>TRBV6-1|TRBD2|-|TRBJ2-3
CASNPGTIATDTQYF
TGTGCCAGCAACCCCGGGACTATTGCCACAGATACGCAGTATTTT
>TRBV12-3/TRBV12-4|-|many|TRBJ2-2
CATSRTTWNTGELFF
TGTGCCACCTCGCGTACTACGTGGAACACCGGGGAGCTGTTTTTT
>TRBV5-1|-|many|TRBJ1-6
CASSLEGWQSPLHF
TGCGCCAGCAGCTTGGAAGGGTGGCAGTCACCCCTCCACTTT
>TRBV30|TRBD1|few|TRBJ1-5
CAWRLTGRGQPQHF
TGTGCCTGGAGATTGACAGGGAGGGGTCAGCCCCAGCATTTT
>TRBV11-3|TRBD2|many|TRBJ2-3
CASSLDTSGTDTQYF
TGTGCCAGCAGCTTAGACACTAGCGGCACAGATACGCAGTATTTT
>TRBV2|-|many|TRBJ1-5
CASTVDGENQPQHF
TGTGCCAGCACAGTCGACGGGGAGAATCAGCCCCAGCATTTT
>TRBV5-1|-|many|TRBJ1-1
CASSLAGHPNTEAFF
TGCGCCAGCAGCTTGGCGGGGCATCCGAACACTGAAGCTTTCTTT
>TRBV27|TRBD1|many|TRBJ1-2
CASSLSATGRNYGYTF
TGTGCCAGCAGTTTATCGGCGACAGGGAGAAACTATGGCTACACCTTC
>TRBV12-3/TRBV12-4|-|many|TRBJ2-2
CASSSGPLNTGELFF
TGTGCCAGCAGTTCCGGACCGCTTAACACCGGGGAGCTGTTTTTT
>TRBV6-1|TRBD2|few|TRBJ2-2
CASGGLAGKLTGELFF
TGTGCCAGCGGCGGACTAGCGGGGAAACTCACCGGGGAGCTGTTTTTT